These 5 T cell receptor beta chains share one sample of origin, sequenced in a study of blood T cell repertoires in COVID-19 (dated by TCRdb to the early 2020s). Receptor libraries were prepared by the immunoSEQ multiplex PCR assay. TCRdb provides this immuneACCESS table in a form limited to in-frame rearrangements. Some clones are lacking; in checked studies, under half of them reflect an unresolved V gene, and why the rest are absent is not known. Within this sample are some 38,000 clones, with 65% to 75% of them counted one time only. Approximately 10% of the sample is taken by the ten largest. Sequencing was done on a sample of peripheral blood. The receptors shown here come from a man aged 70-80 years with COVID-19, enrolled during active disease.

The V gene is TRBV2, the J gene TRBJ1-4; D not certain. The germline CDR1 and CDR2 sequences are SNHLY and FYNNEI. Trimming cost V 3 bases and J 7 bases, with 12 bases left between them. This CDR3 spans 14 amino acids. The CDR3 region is CASSESLSGEKLFF. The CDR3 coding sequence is TGTGCCAGCAGTGAGAGTCTCAGCGGTGAAAAACTGTTTTTT.

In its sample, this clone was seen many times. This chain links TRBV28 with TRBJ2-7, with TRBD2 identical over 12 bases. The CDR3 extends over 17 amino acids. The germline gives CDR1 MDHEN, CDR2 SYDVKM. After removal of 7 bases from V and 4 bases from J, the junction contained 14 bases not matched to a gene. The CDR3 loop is CASTLPSGGEPDYEQYF. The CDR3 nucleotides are TGTGCCAGCACCCTCCCTAGCGGGGGGGAACCAGATTACGAGCAGTACTTC. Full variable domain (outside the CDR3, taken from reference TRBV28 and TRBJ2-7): DVKVTQSSRYLVKRTGEKVFLECVQDMDHENMFWYRQDPGLGLRLIYFSYDVKMKEKGDIPEGYSVSREKKERFSLILESASTNQTSMYLCASTLPSGGEPDYEQYFGPGTRLTVT.

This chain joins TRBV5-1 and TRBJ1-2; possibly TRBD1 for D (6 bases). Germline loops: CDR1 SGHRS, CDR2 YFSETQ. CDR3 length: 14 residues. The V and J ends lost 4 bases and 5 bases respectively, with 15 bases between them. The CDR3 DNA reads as TGCGCCAGCAGCCTTTCCTGGACAGCTTATGGCTACACCTTC. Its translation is CASSLSWTAYGYTF. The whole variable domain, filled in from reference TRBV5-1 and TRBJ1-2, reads KAGVTQTPRYLIKTRGQQVTLSCSPISGHRSVSWYQQTPGQGLQFLFEYFSETQRNKGNFPGRFSGRQFSNSRSEMNVSTLELGDSALYLCASSLSWTAYGYTFGSGTRLTVV.

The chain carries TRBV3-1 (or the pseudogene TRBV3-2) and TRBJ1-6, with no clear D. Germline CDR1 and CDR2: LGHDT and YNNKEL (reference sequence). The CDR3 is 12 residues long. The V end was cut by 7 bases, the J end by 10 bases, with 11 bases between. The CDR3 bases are TGTGCCAGCACCACCGCGGAGTCACCCCTCCACTTT. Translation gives CASTTAESPLHF.

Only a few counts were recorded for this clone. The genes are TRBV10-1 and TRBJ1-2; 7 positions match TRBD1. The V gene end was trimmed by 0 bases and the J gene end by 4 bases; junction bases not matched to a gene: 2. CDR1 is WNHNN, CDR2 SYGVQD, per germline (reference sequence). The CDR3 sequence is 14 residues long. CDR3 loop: CASSESGTAYGYTF. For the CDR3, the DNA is TGCGCCAGCAGTGAGTCTGGGACAGCCTATGGCTACACCTTC.